Below are 13 T cell receptor beta chains sequenced from a single sample in a study of identifying expanded T cells in peripheral blood. Libraries were prepared by immunoSEQ multiplex PCR; TCRdb keeps only in-frame clonotypes and omits some of them. Of 110,000 or so clones in the sample, approximately 90% were seen once. Sequenced input: blood. These receptors all come from a person aged 18 to 70 in good health.

The V call is TRBV15, the J call TRBJ1-5; D is perhaps TRBD1 (5 bases). The germline V gene encodes CDR1 LNHNV and CDR2 YYDKDF (reference sequence). The V gene lost 3 bases and the J gene lost 5 bases, with 14 bases spanning the gap. The CDR3 contains 15 residues. CDR3 coding DNA: TGTGCCACCAGCAGGCTTCACGGGGGAGATCAGCCCCAGCATTTT. Protein sequence: CATSRLHGGDQPQHF.

The chain recombines TRBV28 with TRBJ2-7; D is tentatively TRBD1 or TRBD2 (5 bases each). The germline V gene encodes CDR1 MDHEN and CDR2 SYDVKM. V was shortened by 4 bases and J by 0 bases, with 10 bases between the two germline ends. The CDR3 length is 14 residues. The DNA of the CDR3 is TGTGCCAGCAGTTACGAGGGGAGCTCCTACGAGCAGTACTTC. It yields the protein CASSYEGSSYEQYF.

The chain uses TRBV9 and TRBJ1-2, with 8 bases lining up with TRBD1. The germline V gene encodes CDR1 SGDLS and CDR2 YYNGEE. Trimming removed 6 bases from V and 9 bases from J; junction bases left unmatched: 16. This CDR3 contains 15 residues. The CDR3 DNA reads as TGTGCCAGCACCCGTAGGTCACAGGGGGAGGGACGCTACACCTTC. The encoded protein is CASTRRSQGEGRYTF.

The chain is built from TRBV5-4 and TRBJ1-2; no clear D gene. Germline V lookup: CDR1 SGHNT, CDR2 YYREEE (reference sequence). V shed 0 bases and J shed 7 bases, with 10 bases lying between them. This CDR3 is 13 amino acids long. Written as DNA, the CDR3 is TGTGCCAGCAGCTTGGACGGGAGACTTGGCTACACCTTC. Amino acids: CASSLDGRLGYTF.

The gene calls are TRBV18 and TRBJ2-3; D not certain. There are 17 residues in the CDR3. Trimming shortened V by 4 bases and J by 3 bases, and 20 bases separated the two germline ends. CDR1 and CDR2 from the germline V gene are KGHSH and LQKENI. CDR3 sequence reads: CASSLMGSTAQTDTQYF. In nucleotides, the CDR3 is TGTGCCAGCTCACTCATGGGTTCTACAGCACAGACAGATACGCAGTATTTT. Together with reference TRBV18 and TRBJ2-3, the CDR3 gives the full variable domain: NAGVMQNPRHLVRRRGQEARLRCSPMKGHSHVYWYRQLPEEGLKFMVYLQKENIIDESGMPKERFSAEFPKEGPSILRIQQVVRGDSAAYFCASSLMGSTAQTDTQYFGPGTRLTVL.

The gene calls are TRBV7-2 and TRBJ2-2; 8 nucleotides agree with TRBD1. The CDR3 has 16 residues. Germline CDR1 is SGHTA and CDR2 is FQGNSA. After removal of 3 bases from V and 5 bases from J, the junction contained 8 bases not matched to a gene. CDR3 sequence reads: CASSLRQGAWTGELFF. CDR3 coding DNA: TGTGCCAGCAGCTTGAGGCAGGGGGCCTGGACCGGGGAGCTGTTTTTT.

The rearrangement links TRBV7-9 to TRBJ2-2; D not certain. Trimming removed 2 bases from V and 8 bases from J, with 12 bases in between. CDR1 SEHNR and CDR2 FQNEAQ come from the germline V gene (reference sequence). The CDR3 extends over 14 amino acids. In DNA form, the CDR3 reads TGTGCCAGCAGCTTACCTTACCCGAGGGGGGAGCTGTTTTTT. Translated, it gives CASSLPYPRGELFF.

The rearrangement links TRBV11-2 to TRBJ1-2; D is perhaps TRBD1 (5 bases). The V end was cut by 5 bases, the J end by 7 bases, with 14 bases between. The CDR3 runs to 13 residues. Germline V CDR1 and CDR2: SGHAT, FQNNGV. The CDR3 nucleotides read TGTGCCAGCAGCCTCTCGCTCGGGGGTGGCTACACCTTC. This encodes CASSLSLGGGYTF.

This chain uses TRBV11-1 with TRBJ2-5, with TRBD1 matching over 10 bases. Unmatched junction bases numbered 7, after V lost 0 bases and J lost 3 bases. Germline V gene lookup returns CDR1 SGHAT and CDR2 FQDESV (reference sequence). The CDR3 is 17 residues long. CDR3 sequence reads: CASSLAPGQGTEETQYF. In nucleotides, the CDR3 is TGTGCCAGCAGCTTAGCGCCGGGACAGGGGACCGAAGAGACCCAGTACTTC.

The rearrangement joins TRBV5-1 to TRBJ1-1; the D is unclear. The V end lost 1 base, the J end lost 0 bases, and 13 bases lay between the germline ends. CDR1 and CDR2 from the germline V gene are SGHRS and YFSETQ. The CDR3 runs to 16 residues. This chain's CDR3 is CASSLRRRTVNTEAFF. DNA of the CDR3: TGCGCCAGCAGCTTGAGGCGACGGACCGTGAACACTGAAGCTTTCTTT.

The chain is built from TRBV6-4 and TRBJ2-3, with a possible D match to TRBD2 (7 bases). Germline V gene data show CDR1 as MRHNA and CDR2 as SNTAGT. The CDR3 length is 15 residues. The V end was cut by 3 bases, the J end by 2 bases, with 12 bases between. The CDR3 region has the DNA TGTGCCAGCAGTGATGGGCGGGGGCCCACAGATACGCAGTATTTT. The encoded protein is CASSDGRGPTDTQYF.

The chain joins TRBV7-2 to TRBJ2-7; 8 bases map to TRBD2. J gave up 3 bases and V 1 base, and 8 bases lay outside the gene matches. Germline V gene sequence: CDR1 SGHTA, CDR2 FQGNSA. The CDR3 spans 16 residues. The CDR3 DNA follows: TGTGCCAGCAGCTTAGTTGTCAGCGGGAGTGGCTACGAGCAGTACTTC. This encodes CASSLVVSGSGYEQYF.

This sequence joins TRBV7-6 and TRBJ2-7; D is possibly TRBD1 or TRBD2 (5 bases each). The V and J ends lost 1 base and 2 bases respectively, with 12 bases between them. There are 15 residues in the CDR3. Germline V CDR1 and CDR2: SGHVS, FNYEAQ. The CDR3 spells CASSLVPGTTYEQYF. In DNA, the CDR3 is TGTGCCAGCAGCTTAGTTCCAGGGACCACCTACGAGCAGTACTTC.